These 26 T cell receptor beta chains originate from one sample sequenced in a study of blood T cell repertoires in COVID-19. Sequencing was performed with immunoSEQ multiplex PCR; in TCRdb, only in-frame clones are kept and a portion is missing. The sample consists of fewer than 200,000 clones, roughly 78% of them appearing once. The sample was peripheral blood. These receptors were taken from a man aged 65-85 years with active or convalescent COVID-19.

There are a few counts of this clone. The chain links TRBV30 to TRBJ1-1, with D perhaps matching TRBD1 (6 bases). Germline lookup yields CDR1 GTSNPN and CDR2 SVGIG (reference sequence). V was shortened by 6 bases and J by 0 bases, with 14 bases between the two germline ends. This CDR3 has 14 amino acids. The CDR3 sequence is CACLGARLNTEAFF. The CDR3 DNA reads as TGTGCCTGTCTGGGGGCCCGATTGAACACTGAAGCTTTCTTT.

This chain joins TRBV30 and TRBJ2-1, with TRBD2 identical over 7 bases. J was trimmed by 2 bases and V by 5 bases; bases with no gene match: 9. The CDR3 covers 15 residues. Germline V CDR1 and CDR2: GTSNPN, SVGIG (reference sequence). CDR3 nucleotide sequence: TGTGCCTGGTCAACTCTAGCGGCTGCCTACAATGAGCAGTTCTTC. It encodes CAWSTLAAAYNEQFF.

The table lists this clone with a few counts. The chain carries TRBV6-5 and TRBJ2-3; D may be TRBD2 (6 bases). The germline CDR1 and CDR2 sequences are MNHEY and SVGAGI. Between the trimmed V and J ends, which lost 5 bases and 0 bases, there was a span of 12 bases. The CDR3 runs 15 residues. CDR3 nucleotide sequence: TGTGCCAGCAGTATAGGGCGGGGTAGCACAGATACGCAGTATTTT. This codes for CASSIGRGSTDTQYF.

V and J are TRBV24-1 and TRBJ2-1; the match to TRBD1 covers 9 bases. V shed 3 bases and J 8 bases; nucleotides not matched to a gene: 7. Per germline, CDR1 KGHDR and CDR2 SFDVKD. CDR3 length: 15 residues. The CDR3 loop is CATSDTGTGPDEQFF. The CDR3 DNA sequence: TGTGCCACCAGTGATACCGGGACAGGGCCAGATGAGCAGTTCTTC.

The chain is built from TRBV7-9 and TRBJ1-1; D is unclear. This CDR3 has 15 amino acids. CDR1 and CDR2 from the germline V gene are SEHNR and FQNEAQ (reference sequence). Deletions cut 3 bases from V and 1 base from J, with 12 bases between. The DNA of the CDR3 is TGTGCCAGCAGCTTTGGAGGGAGCGCGAACACTGAAGCTTTCTTT. This codes for CASSFGGSANTEAFF.

The V call is TRBV2, the J call TRBJ2-3; D is possibly TRBD2 (5 bases). The V and J ends lost 4 bases and 6 bases respectively, with 11 bases between them. CDR1 is SNHLY, CDR2 FYNNEI, per germline. This CDR3 comprises 13 residues. CDR3 sequence: CASSVASRDTQYF. CDR3 nucleotides: TGTGCCAGCAGTGTAGCGAGCCGGGATACGCAGTATTTT.

In its sample, this clone was seen a few times. The chain joins TRBV6-5 to TRBJ1-2, with TRBD1 as a possible D gene (5 bases). The CDR3 length is 13 residues. V was pared by 7 bases and J by 2 bases, with 11 bases between. The germline V gene has CDR1 MNHEY and CDR2 SVGAGI. The CDR3 DNA is TGTGCCAGCACACACAGGTTAAACTATGGCTACACCTTC. Protein sequence: CASTHRLNYGYTF.

Remarks on this clone: In the same sample, other DNA sequences code for this CDR3. The chain recombines TRBV5-1 with TRBJ1-5; D is unclear. V was cut by 5 bases and J by 0 bases, with 12 bases left in between. This CDR3 contains 15 residues. Germline loops: CDR1 SGHRS, CDR2 YFSETQ. Written as DNA, the CDR3 is TGCGCCAGCAGAGGAGGGTCGGATAGCAATCAGCCCCAGCATTTT. Translated, it gives CASRGGSDSNQPQHF. The whole variable domain, remainder taken from reference TRBV5-1 and TRBJ1-5, is KAGVTQTPRYLIKTRGQQVTLSCSPISGHRSVSWYQQTPGQGLQFLFEYFSETQRNKGNFPGRFSGRQFSNSRSEMNVSTLELGDSALYLCASRGGSDSNQPQHFGDGTRLSIL.

The CDR3 sequence: CASSDRTGGVRINQPQHF. The CDR3 DNA reads TGTGCCAGCAGTGATAGGACAGGGGGCGTAAGGATCAATCAGCCCCAGCATTTT. V gene TRBV6-1 combines with J gene TRBJ1-5; 11 bases match TRBD1. This CDR3 is built from 18 residues. V was pared by 3 bases and J by 3 bases, with 10 bases of the junction left unmatched. Per germline, CDR1 MNHNS and CDR2 SASEGT.

V usage is TRBV25-1 and J usage is TRBJ2-5, with a tentative D call TRBD1 (6 bases). The CDR3 is 15 amino acids. Germline V CDR1 and CDR2: MGHDK, SYGVNS. Trimming stripped 3 bases from V and 4 bases from J, with 15 bases between. The CDR3 DNA sequence: TGTGCCAGCAGTGAGGCAGGGGTCGGGACAGAGACCCAGTACTTC. Amino acids: CASSEAGVGTETQYF. Complete variable domain (other parts from reference TRBV25-1 and TRBJ2-5): EADIYQTPRYLVIGTGKKITLECSQTMGHDKMYWYQQDPGMELHLIHYSYGVNSTEKGDLSSESTVSRIRTEHFPLTLESARPSHTSQYLCASSEAGVGTETQYFGPGTRLLVL.

The chain recombines TRBV6-5 with TRBJ1-2, with 7 bases aligning to TRBD1. CDR1 MNHEY and CDR2 SVGAGI come from the germline V gene. V lost 6 bases and J lost 4; bases outside the gene matches: 8. CDR3 length equals 14 residues. Here the CDR3 reads CASSPRDRIYGYTF. CDR3 bases: TGTGCCAGCAGCCCCCGGGACAGAATCTATGGCTACACCTTC.

V is TRBV24-1 and J is TRBJ2-1, with D maybe TRBD1 (6 bases). Trimming stripped 7 bases from V and 7 bases from J, with 10 bases between. Germline assignment: CDR1 KGHDR and CDR2 SFDVKD. This CDR3 is 12 amino acids long. The CDR3 here is CATRSRGNEQFF. The CDR3 nucleotides are TGTGCCACCAGGAGCAGGGGTAATGAGCAGTTCTTC.

The chain carries TRBV2 and TRBJ1-2; D might be TRBD1 (6 bases). Trimming left V 3 bases short and J 8 bases short, with 13 bases between. This CDR3 comprises 13 residues. Germline values: CDR1 SNHLY, CDR2 FYNNEI. CDR3 sequence reads: CASSEQGIRGYTF. CDR3 DNA sequence: TGTGCCAGCAGTGAGCAGGGGATCCGAGGCTACACCTTC.

V is TRBV10-3 and J is TRBJ1-4; D possibly corresponds to TRBD1 (6 bases). The germline CDR1 and CDR2 sequences are ENHRY and SYGVKD. V lost 4 bases and J lost 4, with 13 bases in between. This CDR3 is 15 amino acids long. CDR3 sequence reads: CAISAGVGGNEKLFF. The CDR3 DNA follows: TGTGCCATCAGTGCAGGGGTAGGGGGTAATGAAAAACTGTTTTTT.

This chain joins TRBV10-3 and TRBJ2-5, with 11 bases fitting TRBD1. The CDR3 loop spans 14 amino acids. CDR1 ENHRY and CDR2 SYGVKD come from the germline V gene. With V trimmed by 10 bases and J by 5 bases, 9 bases remained unmatched. The CDR3 spells CATGGGTGGETQYF. The CDR3 DNA sequence: TGTGCCACGGGAGGCGGGACAGGGGGTGAGACCCAGTACTTC.

This clone came up a few times. The chain employs TRBV5-5 and TRBJ2-2; 7 bases line up with TRBD1. Germline V gene data show CDR1 as SGHKS and CDR2 as YYEKEE (reference sequence). V was pared by 2 bases and J by 6 bases, with 7 bases of the junction left unmatched. The CDR3 spans 15 residues. CDR3 in amino acids: CASSLLRQGSGELFF. The CDR3 DNA is TGTGCCAGCAGCTTACTTAGACAGGGCTCCGGGGAGCTGTTTTTT.

This chain links TRBV6-1 with TRBJ2-4; D is possibly TRBD1 (6 bases). V was cut by 0 bases and J by 2 bases, with 14 bases left in between. CDR3 length: 17 residues. Per germline, CDR1 MNHNS and CDR2 SASEGT. CDR3: CASSEAVGGMTKNIQYF. CDR3 coding DNA: TGTGCCAGCAGTGAAGCAGTAGGGGGAATGACCAAAAACATTCAGTACTTC.

This chain connects TRBV18 to TRBJ1-1; maybe TRBD1 (6 bases). The CDR3 runs to 12 residues. The germline CDR1 and CDR2 sequences are KGHSH and LQKENI. Trimming stripped 8 bases from V and 4 bases from J, with 11 bases between. The DNA of the CDR3 is TGTGCCAGCCGAAGGGGGGGCACTGAAGCTTTCTTT. As protein: CASRRGGTEAFF.

This clone was recorded once. This rearrangement joins TRBV6-5 to TRBJ2-1; the match to TRBD1 covers 7 bases. Trimming took 6 bases from V and 8 from J; bases not matched to a gene: 7. The germline gives CDR1 MNHEY, CDR2 SVGAGI. The CDR3 is made up of 13 amino acids. CDR3: CASSLRTGHEQFF. The CDR3 DNA reads as TGTGCCAGCAGCCTCAGGACAGGTCATGAGCAGTTCTTC.

The gene calls are TRBV18 and TRBJ1-2, with 8 nucleotides matching TRBD1. The V and J ends lost 3 bases and 3 bases, in that order; junction bases with no gene match: 0. The CDR3 consists of 13 residues. Germline V lookup: CDR1 KGHSH, CDR2 LQKENI. The CDR3 DNA reads as TGTGCCAGCTCACCGGGACAGGACTATGGCTACACCTTC. Its translation is CASSPGQDYGYTF.

The chain links TRBV4-1 to TRBJ2-2; TRBD2 matches at 9 bases. CDR1 and CDR2 (germline): MGHRA, YSYEKL. The V and J ends lost 2 bases and 2 bases, in that order; junction bases with no gene match: 3. The CDR3 covers 16 residues. The CDR3: CASSQWTSENTGELFF. CDR3 nucleotide sequence: TGCGCCAGCAGCCAATGGACTAGCGAAAACACCGGGGAGCTGTTTTTT.

The chain is built from TRBV28 and TRBJ1-4; D may be TRBD1 (6 bases). There are 14 residues in the CDR3. Trimming pared 4 bases from V and 5 bases from J, leaving 11 bases between. CDR1 and CDR2 (germline): MDHEN, SYDVKM. CDR3 loop: CASSSGQGNEKLFF. The CDR3 nucleotides are TGTGCCAGCAGTTCGGGACAAGGCAATGAAAAACTGTTTTTT.

V and J are TRBV5-1 and TRBJ2-5, with TRBD1 identical over 7 bases. Germline CDR1 reads SGHRS; CDR2 reads YFSETQ. The CDR3 is made up of 16 amino acids. V shed 3 bases and J 7 bases; nucleotides not matched to a gene: 15. The CDR3, as DNA: TGCGCCAGCAGCTCCGTGACAGGGTCGGAGGTAGGGACCCAGTACTTC. Translation gives CASSSVTGSEVGTQYF.

This sequence joins TRBV29-1 and TRBJ1-2; 8 nucleotides match TRBD1. The germline V gene encodes CDR1 SQVTM and CDR2 ANQGSEA. The V segment lost 8 bases and the J segment 6 bases; nucleotides outside the gene matches: 14. The CDR3 runs to 14 residues. In nucleotides, the CDR3 is TGCAGCACCCAGACAGGGGAGGGTTGGGATGGCTACACCTTC. This translates into CSTQTGEGWDGYTF.

The chain has TRBV30 and TRBJ1-4; TRBD1 aligns across 9 bases. Per germline, CDR1 GTSNPN and CDR2 SVGIG (reference sequence). This CDR3 contains 17 residues. V shed 1 base and J 7 bases; nucleotides not matched to a gene: 13. In nucleotides, the CDR3 is TGTGCCTGGAGTGCGGGGCCGGGACAGGGTCTGGGTGAAAAACTGTTTTTT. Translating it yields CAWSAGPGQGLGEKLFF.

The chain joins TRBV9 to TRBJ1-1, with D tentatively TRBD1 (6 bases). Germline CDR1 SGDLS, CDR2 YYNGEE. V lost 3 bases to trimming and J lost 1 base, with 10 bases between them. The length of the CDR3 is 14 residues. CDR3 sequence reads: CASSADRWNTEAFF. As DNA, the CDR3 is TGTGCCAGCAGCGCTGACAGGTGGAACACTGAAGCTTTCTTT.